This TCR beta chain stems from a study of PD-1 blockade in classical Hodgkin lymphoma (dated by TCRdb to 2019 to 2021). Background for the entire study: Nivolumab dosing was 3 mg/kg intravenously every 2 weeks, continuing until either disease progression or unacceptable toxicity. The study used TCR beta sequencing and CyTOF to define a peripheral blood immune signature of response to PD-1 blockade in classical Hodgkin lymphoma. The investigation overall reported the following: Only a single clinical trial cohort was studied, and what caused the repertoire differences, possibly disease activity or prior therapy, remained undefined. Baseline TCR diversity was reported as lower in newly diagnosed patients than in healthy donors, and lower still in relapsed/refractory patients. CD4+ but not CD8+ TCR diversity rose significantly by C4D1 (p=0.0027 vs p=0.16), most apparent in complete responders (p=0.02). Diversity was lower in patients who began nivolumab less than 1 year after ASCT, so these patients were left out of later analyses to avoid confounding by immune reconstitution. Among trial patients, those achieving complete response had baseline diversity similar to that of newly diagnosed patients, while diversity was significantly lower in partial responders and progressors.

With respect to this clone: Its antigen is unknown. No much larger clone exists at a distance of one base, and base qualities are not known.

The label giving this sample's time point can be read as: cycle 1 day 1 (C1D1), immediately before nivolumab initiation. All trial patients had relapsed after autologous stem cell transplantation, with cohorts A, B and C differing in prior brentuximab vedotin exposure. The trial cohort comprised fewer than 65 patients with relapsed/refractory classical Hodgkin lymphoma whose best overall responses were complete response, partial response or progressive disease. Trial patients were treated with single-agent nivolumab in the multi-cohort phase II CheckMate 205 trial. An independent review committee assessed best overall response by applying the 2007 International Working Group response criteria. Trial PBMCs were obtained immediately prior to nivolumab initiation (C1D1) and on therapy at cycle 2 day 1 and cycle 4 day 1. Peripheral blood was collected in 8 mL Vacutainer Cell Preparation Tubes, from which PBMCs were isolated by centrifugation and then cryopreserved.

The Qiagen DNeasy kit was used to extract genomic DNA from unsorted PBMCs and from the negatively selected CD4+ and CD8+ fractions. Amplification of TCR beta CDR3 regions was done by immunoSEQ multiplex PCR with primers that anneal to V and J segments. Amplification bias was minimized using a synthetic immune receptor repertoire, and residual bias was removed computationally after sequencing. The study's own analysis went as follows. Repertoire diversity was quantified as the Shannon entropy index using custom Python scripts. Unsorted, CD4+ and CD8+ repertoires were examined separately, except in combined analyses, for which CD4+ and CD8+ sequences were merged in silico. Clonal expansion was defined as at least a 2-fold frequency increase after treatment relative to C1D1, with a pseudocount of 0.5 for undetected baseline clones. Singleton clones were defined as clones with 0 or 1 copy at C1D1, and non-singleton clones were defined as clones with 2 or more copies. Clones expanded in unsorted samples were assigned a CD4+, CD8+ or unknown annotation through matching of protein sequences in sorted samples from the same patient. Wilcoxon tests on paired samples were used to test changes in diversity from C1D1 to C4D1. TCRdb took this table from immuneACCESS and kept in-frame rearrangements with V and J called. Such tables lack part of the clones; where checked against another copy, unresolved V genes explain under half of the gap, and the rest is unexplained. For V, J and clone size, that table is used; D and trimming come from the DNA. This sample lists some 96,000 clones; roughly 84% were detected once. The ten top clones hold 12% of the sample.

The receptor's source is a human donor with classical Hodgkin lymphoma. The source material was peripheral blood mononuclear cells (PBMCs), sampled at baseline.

The nucleotides read TGTGCCAGCTCCCTAGGACAGGGGTCCGCAAACATTCAGTACTTC. Its protein is CASSLGQGSANIQYF. This chain joins TRBV6-1 to TRBJ2-4, with TRBD1 identical over 9 junction bases. V trim: 8 bases; J trim: 6 bases; unmatched bases: 11. Counted from cysteine to phenylalanine, this CDR3 has 15 amino acids. The read is trimmed to its CDR3 DNA, 45 bases read in frame from base 1. The germline V gene supplies CDR1 MNHNS and CDR2 SASEGT.